Following are 16 T cell receptor beta chains from one sample sequenced in a study of T cell repertoires in aging, cancer and after chemotherapy. Amplification of TCR beta used genomic DNA extracted from peripheral blood. TRB rearrangements spanning V, D and J were amplified using mixed TRB-A/B primers. TCRdb reprocessed the multiplex PCR reads with MiXCR, giving one entry per CDR3 protein. The top ten clones hold about a tenth of a sample with about 12,000 distinct CDR3 sequences, 30% to 40% of them seen once. Input material: blood. These receptors originate from a human donor in good health. The donor label of this sample is uncertain.

A few counts support this clonotype. V is TRBV5-5 and J is TRBJ1-2; D is possibly TRBD1 (6 bases). CDR3 length: 16 residues. Germline V gene sequence: CDR1 SGHKS, CDR2 YYEKEE (reference sequence). V was trimmed by 4 bases and J by 4 bases, leaving 20 bases between them. CDR3 loop: CASSGQGGLPIYGYTF. CDR3 DNA: TGTGCCAGCAGCGGACAAGGGGGTCTTCCTATCTATGGCTACACCTTC.

This clonotype was picked up a small number of times. The V and J genes are TRBV6-5 and TRBJ1-2; maybe TRBD1 (6 bases). Germline-derived CDR1 and CDR2 are MNHEY and SVGAGI. Trimming removed 2 bases from V and 2 bases from J, with 18 bases in between. This CDR3 spans 17 amino acids. Here the CDR3 reads CASSYDMIRGSNYGYTF. The CDR3 DNA reads as TGTGCCAGCAGTTACGATATGATAAGGGGGTCAAACTATGGCTACACCTTC.

J is TRBJ1-1 and V is TRBV6-1; 9 positions match TRBD1. Per germline, CDR1 MNHNS and CDR2 SASEGT. The CDR3 runs to 14 residues. Unmatched junction bases numbered 4, after V lost 6 bases and J lost 2 bases. The CDR3: CASSYRGRNTEAFF. The CDR3 DNA follows: TGTGCCAGCAGCTACAGGGGGCGTAACACTGAAGCTTTCTTT.

The chain recombines TRBV7-2 with TRBJ1-1; tentatively, D is TRBD1 (5 bases). With 5 bases removed from V and 1 base from J, the gap between germline ends came to 8 bases. CDR1 is SGHTA and CDR2 is FQGNSA in the germline V gene. The CDR3 contains 13 residues. In DNA, the CDR3 is TGTGCCAGCAGCAATCAGGGGAACACTGAAGCTTTCTTT. It yields the protein CASSNQGNTEAFF.

V usage is TRBV10-3 and J usage is TRBJ1-2; D is unclear. Deletions cut 2 bases from V and 3 bases from J, with 4 bases between. Germline-derived CDR1 and CDR2 are ENHRY and SYGVKD. The CDR3 totals 12 residues. The CDR3 nucleotides read TGTGCCATCAGTGAGACAGACTATGGCTACACCTTC. Translation: CAISETDYGYTF.

The V call is TRBV6-5, the J call TRBJ2-7; 7 nucleotides match TRBD2. V was clipped by 0 bases and J by 5 bases; unmatched bases: 4. Germline values: CDR1 MNHEY, CDR2 SVGAGI. This CDR3 is 14 amino acids long. CDR3 amino acids: CASSYSRGGDEQYF. CDR3 DNA sequence: TGTGCCAGCAGTTACTCTAGGGGAGGGGACGAGCAGTACTTC.

This clonotype was counted between two and nine times. The chain recombines TRBV5-4 with TRBJ2-3; D is unresolved. The germline V gene encodes CDR1 SGHNT and CDR2 YYREEE (reference sequence). The ends were cut back, 3 bases at V and 3 bases at J, with 14 bases in the middle. There are 15 residues in the CDR3. CDR3 sequence: CASSSQVAPTDTQYF. CDR3 coding DNA: TGTGCCAGCAGCTCTCAGGTGGCGCCGACAGATACGCAGTATTTT.

Of note for this clonotype: A read error is possible here, since a much larger clone lies one base away. The chain employs TRBV29-1 and TRBJ2-3; 9 bases align to TRBD1. The CDR3 loop spans 14 amino acids. CDR1 is SQVTM and CDR2 is ANQGSEA in the germline V gene. The trim removed 7 bases at V and 6 bases at J, leaving 11 bases unmatched. CDR3 loop: CSDDPIQGADTQYF. In DNA form, the CDR3 reads TGCAGCGATGACCCCATACAGGGGGCGGATACGCAGTATTTT.

Details on this clonotype: A junction boundary mismatches the germline segment, possibly from a read error. The chain joins TRBV6-5 to TRBJ2-5, with 10 bases fitting TRBD2. Germline CDR1 is MNHEY and CDR2 is SVGAGI. The CDR3 loop spans 15 amino acids. CDR3 DNA: TGCGCCAGCAGTGAGGCTAGCGGGGGCCAAGAGACCCAGTACTTC. It yields the protein CASSEASGGQETQYF.

This clonotype has only one observation. This chain uses TRBV6-2 or TRBV6-3 with TRBJ1-2, with D perhaps matching TRBD1 (6 bases). CDR3 length equals 14 residues. The V gene lost 8 bases and the J gene lost 7 bases, with 20 bases spanning the gap. Germline V gene sequence: CDR1 MNHEY, CDR2 SVGEGT. Here the CDR3 DNA reads TGTGCCAGCCGTTTTGCCCGGGACACGGGTGGCTACACCTTC. Protein: CASRFARDTGGYTF.

This clonotype was detected a few times. The V gene is TRBV11-1, the J gene TRBJ1-5; 9 bases are a match to TRBD1. The germline CDR1 and CDR2 sequences are SGHAT and FQDESV (reference sequence). Unmatched junction bases numbered 7, after V lost 1 base and J lost 6 bases. This CDR3 is 16 amino acids long. CDR3 coding DNA: TGTGCCAGCAGCTTAGGCCGTCCGGACAGGGGTCAGCCCCAGCATTTT. It codes for CASSLGRPDRGQPQHF.

This clonotype is categorized as medium-sized. The chain uses TRBV6-5 and TRBJ2-1; 11 bases match TRBD2. The ends lost 2 bases at V and 7 bases at J; junction bases unmatched: 7. Germline loops: CDR1 MNHEY, CDR2 SVGAGI. The CDR3 consists of 16 residues. The CDR3 sequence is CASSYLGSGGGNEQFF. In nucleotides, the CDR3 is TGTGCCAGCAGTTACCTCGGTAGCGGGGGGGGTAATGAGCAGTTCTTC.

The genes are TRBV19 and TRBJ1-1; 7 bases align to TRBD1. J lost 3 bases, V lost 5 bases, and 3 bases had no gene match. The germline V gene encodes CDR1 LNHDA and CDR2 SQIVND (reference sequence). The CDR3 runs 13 residues. DNA of the CDR3: TGTGCCAGTAGTCGACAGGGAGACACTGAAGCTTTCTTT. Its protein is CASSRQGDTEAFF.

In this sample, this clonotype turned up a few times. The gene calls are TRBV12-3 or TRBV12-4 and TRBJ2-7; 12 bases align to TRBD1. The length of the CDR3 is 13 residues. V was clipped by 6 bases and J by 5 bases; unmatched bases: 2. For the CDR3, the DNA is TGTGCCAGCAGGGGGACAGGGGGCAACGAGCAGTACTTC. Protein sequence: CASRGTGGNEQYF.

Regarding this clonotype: At one end the junction does not follow the germline gene, possibly because of a read error. J is TRBJ1-5 and V is TRBV10-3; possibly TRBD1 for D (5 bases). CDR3 length equals 15 residues. Germline V lookup: CDR1 ENHRY, CDR2 SYGVKD. The CDR3 coding sequence is TGTGCCATCAGTGGCCGGGGACCGGTAAATCAACCCCAGCATTTT. Translated: CAISGRGPVNQPQHF.

The chain has TRBV6-5 and TRBJ1-2; no firm D call. Looked up from germline, CDR1 is MNHEY and CDR2 is SVGAGI. CDR3 length equals 13 residues. V lost 6 bases and J lost 4, with 12 bases in between. The CDR3 bases are TGTGCCAGCAGACTACAGTGGGCCTATGGCTACACCTTC. Translation gives CASRLQWAYGYTF.